These 27 T cell receptor beta chains originate from one sample sequenced in a study of response to subunit inactivated influenza vaccine. TCRdb re-called the RT-PCR reads with MiXCR, one entry per CDR3 protein. The sample gives about 540,000 distinct CDR3 sequences, around 21% of which show up once; under 3.5% is in the top ten. In addition, the sample was reused for a study of T cells expressing NK-cell markers. That source notes: In generating TCR beta cDNA, 5'RACE template switching with UMIs was used.

The material sequenced was CD4+ T cells sorted from PBMCs, taken roughly 12 days after vaccination. The receptors here all came from a man aged 50-59 years who received an inactivated influenza vaccine.

A few counts support this clonotype. The gene calls are TRBV6-1 and TRBJ2-1; TRBD1 matches at 11 bases. The V gene's germline CDR1 is MNHNS and CDR2 SASEGT. Trimming removed 6 bases from V and 3 bases from J; junction bases left unmatched: 7. This CDR3 has 16 residues. Here the CDR3 DNA reads TGTGCCAGCAGAGATCCGGGACAGGGGGTCTACAATGAGCAGTTCTTC. It specifies CASRDPGQGVYNEQFF.

The chain joins TRBV20-1 to TRBJ1-5; D may be TRBD1 (5 bases). The germline CDR1 and CDR2 sequences are DFQATT and SNEGSKA (reference sequence). The CDR3 length is 14 residues. V lost 6 bases and J lost 2, with 14 bases in between. This CDR3 reads CSAKGVWGNQPQHF. CDR3 coding DNA: TGCAGTGCAAAAGGGGTATGGGGCAATCAGCCCCAGCATTTT.

CDR3 in amino acids: CASSYSPSGQETQYF. The CDR3 nucleotides are TGTGCCAGCAGTTACTCACCTAGCGGGCAAGAGACCCAGTACTTC. V gene TRBV6-5 combines with J gene TRBJ2-5; the match to TRBD2 covers 8 bases. Germline CDR1 MNHEY, CDR2 SVGAGI. With 0 bases clipped from V and 2 bases from J, the junction kept 2 bases outside the gene matches. The CDR3 covers 15 residues.

In DNA form, the CDR3 reads TGTGCCAGCAGCTCCCCCAGGGACAGGGAACTGTTTTTT. Amino acid sequence: CASSSPRDRELFF. The chain joins TRBV7-2 to TRBJ1-4; 9 bases fit TRBD1. V trimming: 4 bases; J trimming: 12 bases; junction bases outside the gene matches: 6. The CDR3 length is 13 residues. Germline V lookup: CDR1 SGHTA, CDR2 FQGNSA.

This clonotype has just a few counts. The J gene is TRBJ1-4, the V gene TRBV5-1; the D gene is possibly TRBD1 (5 bases). CDR1 is SGHRS and CDR2 is YFSETQ in the germline V gene. V was trimmed by 3 bases and J by 2 bases, leaving 11 bases between them. The CDR3 has 15 amino acids. DNA of the CDR3: TGCGCCAGCAGCTCCGGGGGGTCGACTAATGAAAAACTGTTTTTT. The encoded protein is CASSSGGSTNEKLFF.

This clonotype has just a few counts. The rearrangement links TRBV3-1 to TRBJ2-3; weak D call: TRBD1 (6 bases). The ends were cut back, 1 base at V and 0 bases at J, with 8 bases in the middle. The CDR3 consists of 15 residues. Germline V CDR1 and CDR2: LGHDT, YNNKEL (reference sequence). The CDR3 loop reads CASSQGQASTDTQYF. The CDR3 coding sequence is TGTGCCAGCAGCCAAGGACAGGCAAGCACAGATACGCAGTATTTT.

At least ten counts were recorded for this clonotype. The chain recombines TRBV4-3 with TRBJ2-3, with D maybe TRBD2 (5 bases). Trimming pared 0 bases from V and 4 bases from J, leaving 14 bases between. Germline V gene lookup returns CDR1 LGHNA and CDR2 YSLEER. The CDR3 covers 16 residues. The CDR3 protein is CASSQDLRPAADTQYF. CDR3 DNA sequence: TGCGCCAGCAGCCAAGATTTAAGGCCAGCGGCAGATACGCAGTATTTT.

CDR3 DNA sequence: TGCGCCAGCAGCGGGGAACAGGGAATGAGGGCTACGTACTTC. It yields the protein CASSGEQGMRATYF. This chain uses TRBV5-1 with TRBJ2-7; a possible D gene is TRBD1 (6 bases). Germline V gene sequence: CDR1 SGHRS, CDR2 YFSETQ. The CDR3 spans 14 residues. V shed 4 bases and J shed 12 bases, with 23 bases lying between them.

Here the CDR3 reads CASSLVQGYEQFF. The CDR3 DNA sequence: TGTGCCAGCAGCTTAGTACAGGGCTATGAGCAGTTCTTC. The chain couples TRBV7-9 to TRBJ2-1, with a weak D call TRBD1 (6 bases). The CDR3 has 13 residues. Germline loops: CDR1 SEHNR, CDR2 FQNEAQ (reference sequence). V gave up 1 base and J gave up 8 bases, with 9 bases separating them.

This clonotype was observed a few times. V gene TRBV7-2 combines with J gene TRBJ1-4; 7 bases agree with TRBD1. Per germline, CDR1 SGHTA and CDR2 FQGNSA. The CDR3 is 13 amino acids. V was clipped by 3 bases and J by 8 bases; unmatched bases: 3. The CDR3, as DNA: TGTGCCAGCAGCTTTTCGACAGGGGAAAAACTGTTTTTT. It specifies CASSFSTGEKLFF. Full variable domain (missing parts from reference TRBV7-2 and TRBJ1-4): GAGVSQSPSNKVTEKGKDVELRCDPISGHTALYWYRQSLGQGLEFLIYFQGNSAPDKSGLPSDRFSAERTGGSVSTLTIQRTQQEDSAVYLCASSFSTGEKLFFGSGTQLSVL.

This clonotype was found a few times. The chain is built from TRBV9 and TRBJ1-4; unclear D gene. The CDR3 length is 15 residues. V dropped 1 base and J dropped 8 bases, with 15 bases sitting between them. CDR1 and CDR2 (germline): SGDLS, YYNGEE. The chain's CDR3 is CASSVHAAGGEKLFF. DNA of the CDR3: TGTGCCAGCAGCGTACACGCCGCGGGAGGAGAAAAACTGTTTTTT.

This clonotype was counted between two and nine times. The missing conserved phenylalanine or tryptophan at the end of this CDR3 makes a read error likely. The limits of the CDR3 on the DNA are not certain, so only TCRdb's listed CDR3 is given. The chain joins TRBV4-3 to TRBJ2-3; the table's D call, TRBD1, has no DNA check behind it. The CDR3 contains 12 residues when both ends are counted. CDR1 is LGHNA, CDR2 YSLEER, per germline. The CDR3: CASSQDRGKLTV.

The V gene is TRBV6-1, the J gene TRBJ2-7, with 8 bases aligning to TRBD2. CDR3 size: 15 residues. V was pared by 5 bases and J by 2 bases, with 8 bases of the junction left unmatched. Looked up from germline, CDR1 is MNHNS and CDR2 is SASEGT. CDR3 coding DNA: TGTGCCAGCAGTCGACAGCGGGAGTTCCCCTACGAGCAGTACTTC. It is translated as CASSRQREFPYEQYF.

This clonotype was seen only a few times. The chain has TRBV5-1 and TRBJ1-1, with D possibly TRBD1 on 6 matching bases. CDR3 length equals 13 residues. Germline V gives CDR1 SGHRS, CDR2 YFSETQ. V lost 5 bases, J lost 4 bases, and 12 bases lay in between. CDR3 DNA sequence: TGCGCCAGCAGATCTCAGGGGACCACTGAAGCTTTCTTT. This translates into CASRSQGTTEAFF.

As regards this clonotype: The germline gene is not matched at one end of the junction; a read error may be the cause. CDR3 in DNA: TGTAGTGCTAGAGTTAGCGGGAATAATGAGCAGTTCTTC. Translating it yields CSARVSGNNEQFF. The chain combines TRBV20-1 with TRBJ2-1; 8 nucleotides match TRBD2. This CDR3 comprises 13 residues. The V gene's germline CDR1 is DFQATT and CDR2 SNEGSKA (reference sequence).

This clonotype occurred many times. The chain employs TRBV20-1 and TRBJ2-3; 9 bases are shared with TRBD1. V was pared by 5 bases and J by 5 bases, with 8 bases of the junction left unmatched. From germline, CDR1 is DFQATT and CDR2 SNEGSKA (reference sequence). The CDR3 runs to 14 residues. The CDR3 DNA reads as TGCAGTGCTGGAAACAGGGGGCACGGAGATACGCAGTATTTT. Translating it yields CSAGNRGHGDTQYF.

This clonotype was recorded a few times. V gene TRBV4-3 combines with J gene TRBJ2-7, with D hard to call. Trimming stripped 1 base from V and 3 bases from J, with 7 bases between. CDR1 is LGHNA and CDR2 is YSLEER in the germline V gene. The CDR3 totals 13 residues. The CDR3 here is CASSQGDGYEQYF. The CDR3 DNA is TGCGCCAGCAGCCAAGGGGATGGCTACGAGCAGTACTTC.

This clonotype showed up just a few times. V is TRBV12-3 or TRBV12-4 and J is TRBJ2-3; 8 bases fit TRBD2. The V and J ends lost 3 bases and 3 bases, in that order; junction bases with no gene match: 5. The CDR3 spans 15 residues. The CDR3 nucleotides read TGTGCCAGCAGTTTTGCCGGGACTAGGACAGATACGCAGTATTTT. It encodes CASSFAGTRTDTQYF.

The V gene is TRBV6-6, the J gene TRBJ2-2; D ambiguous. The V end lost 5 bases, the J end lost 7 bases, and 11 bases lay between the germline ends. The CDR3 runs to 13 residues. Germline V gene data show CDR1 as MNHNY and CDR2 as SVGAGI (reference sequence). CDR3 sequence: CASSPQVLGELFF. The CDR3 nucleotides read TGTGCCAGCAGTCCCCAGGTTCTCGGGGAGCTGTTTTTT.

The chain carries TRBV5-1 and TRBJ2-5, with no clear D. CDR3 length equals 15 residues. CDR1 is SGHRS and CDR2 is YFSETQ in the germline V gene. The germline V and J ends were trimmed by 0 bases and 6 bases, with 15 bases remaining between them. The CDR3 protein is CASSLALGFVKTQYF. The CDR3 DNA follows: TGCGCCAGCAGCTTGGCCTTGGGGTTCGTGAAGACCCAGTACTTC.

There are many counts of this clonotype. V is TRBV20-1 and J is TRBJ2-7; 11 nucleotides match TRBD2. Germline loops: CDR1 DFQATT, CDR2 SNEGSKA (reference sequence). Germline trimming cut 3 bases from V and 2 bases from J; bases unmatched to any gene: 0. CDR3 length: 13 amino acids. The CDR3 protein is CSASSGGAYEQYF. The CDR3 DNA reads as TGCAGTGCTAGTAGCGGGGGGGCCTACGAGCAGTACTTC.

Only a few counts were recorded for this clonotype. This chain joins TRBV6-5 and TRBJ1-1; D gene uncertain. Trimming stripped 0 bases from V and 0 bases from J, with 14 bases between. The CDR3 runs to 17 residues. Germline values: CDR1 MNHEY, CDR2 SVGAGI. The CDR3 region is CASSYSSGRAMNTEAFF. The DNA for the CDR3 is TGTGCCAGCAGTTACTCGTCCGGCAGAGCTATGAACACTGAAGCTTTCTTT.

The chain couples TRBV5-1 to TRBJ1-1; TRBD1 matches 10 bases. V lost 1 base to trimming and J lost 1 base; unmatched junction nucleotides: 10. Germline values: CDR1 SGHRS, CDR2 YFSETQ. CDR3 length: 18 amino acids. CDR3 sequence reads: CASSLRVGTGAQNTEAFF. CDR3 DNA sequence: TGCGCCAGCAGCTTGAGGGTTGGGACAGGGGCGCAGAACACTGAAGCTTTCTTT.

This chain links TRBV20-1 with TRBJ2-2, with D unclear. Trimming took off 0 bases at V and 1 base at J, with 9 bases between the two ends. Germline V gene data show CDR1 as DFQATT and CDR2 as SNEGSKA (reference sequence). This CDR3 contains 15 residues. Here the CDR3 reads CSARDSQRNTGELFF. CDR3 bases: TGCAGTGCTAGAGATTCCCAGCGGAACACCGGGGAGCTGTTTTTT.

The chain carries TRBV4-3 and TRBJ2-3; 15 bases line up with TRBD2. The germline V gene encodes CDR1 LGHNA and CDR2 YSLEER. J lost 4 bases, V lost 4 bases, and 3 bases had no gene match. The CDR3 length is 16 residues. CDR3: CASSRGLAGGPDTQYF. As DNA, the CDR3 is TGCGCCAGCAGCCGAGGACTAGCGGGGGGGCCAGATACGCAGTATTTT.

The rearrangement links TRBV4-2 to TRBJ2-7; TRBD1 aligns across 7 bases. In germline, CDR1 is LGHNA, CDR2 YNFKEQ. This CDR3 is built from 14 residues. Trimming removed 0 bases from V and 8 bases from J; junction bases left unmatched: 7. The CDR3 loop reads CASSQDQQGYKQYF. CDR3 sequence (DNA): TGTGCCAGCAGCCAAGATCAACAGGGGTACAAGCAGTACTTC.

The rearrangement uses TRBV7-8 and TRBJ2-7; D may be TRBD1 or TRBD2 (5 bases each). CDR1 and CDR2 (germline): SGHVS, FQNEAQ. V lost 2 bases to trimming and J lost 2 bases, with 13 bases between them. This CDR3 is 15 amino acids long. CDR3 sequence (DNA): TGTGCCAGCAGCTTATCCAGGGACCGGACCTACGAGCAGTACTTC. Translation: CASSLSRDRTYEQYF.